This entry features one TCR beta chain sequence. These data belong to a study of shared clonotypes between healthy human individuals. CDR3 length: 13 amino acids. Trimming took 1 base from V and 11 from J, leaving 12 bases between them. Germline V CDR1 and CDR2: SGHTA, FQGNSA. TCRdb's table, derived via immunoSEQ multiplex PCR, lists solely in-frame clones and lacks some. The sample has just under 350,000 clones; around four fifths are singletons. The sequenced sample consisted of memory CD4+ T cells sorted from blood. Subset reported: CD45RA-negative fraction. The sequence came from a man aged 25-45 years in good health. The chain joins TRBV7-2 to TRBJ2-1; no clear D. The CDR3 coding sequence is TGTGCCAGCAGCTTAGGACCGACGCGCCAGCAGTTCTTC. Translating it yields CASSLGPTRQQFF.